Presented here are 5 T cell receptor beta chains from one specimen sequenced in a study of T cell changes during pregnancy in multiple sclerosis. Sequenced by immunoSEQ multiplex PCR; TCRdb stores in-frame clones only, minus some. Of approximately 41,000 clones listed, more than 75% are singletons. Sequences were obtained from PBMCs (not recorded whether the cells were cultured). The receptor set was obtained from a female donor with multiple sclerosis, enrolled in a pregnancy study.

J is TRBJ1-5 and V is TRBV27, with D unresolved. Between the trimmed V and J ends, which lost 5 bases and 6 bases, there was a span of 11 bases. Germline assignment: CDR1 MNHEY and CDR2 SMNVEV (reference sequence). The CDR3 contains 13 residues. The CDR3 region has the DNA TGTGCCAGCAGTCCAAAATCTGGTCAGCCCCAGCATTTT. Residues: CASSPKSGQPQHF.

This clone was found once. The gene calls are TRBV2 and TRBJ1-4; no clear D. The length of the CDR3 is 13 residues. The germline CDR1 and CDR2 sequences are SNHLY and FYNNEI. Trimming removed 8 bases at V and 5 bases at J, with 12 bases between. This CDR3 reads CASSVIQNEKLFF. CDR3 sequence (DNA): TGTGCCAGCTCCGTAATTCAAAATGAAAAACTGTTTTTT.

The rearrangement joins TRBV10-3 to TRBJ2-1, with 8 bases aligning to TRBD1. The CDR3 extends over 15 amino acids. Germline-derived CDR1 and CDR2 are ENHRY and SYGVKD. J gave up 7 bases and V 3 bases, and 8 bases lay outside the gene matches. The chain's CDR3 is CAISDAQGALNEQFF. DNA of the CDR3: TGTGCCATCAGTGATGCTCAGGGGGCGCTGAATGAGCAGTTCTTC.

The chain combines TRBV27 with TRBJ2-5; 14 bases line up with TRBD2. This CDR3 comprises 17 residues. Germline lookup yields CDR1 MNHEY and CDR2 SMNVEV (reference sequence). The junction had 5 bases not matched to a gene; V was cut back by 3 bases and J by 2 bases. CDR3 nucleotides: TGTGCCAGCAGTTTCCAGGGACTAGCGGGAGATCAAGAGACCCAGTACTTC. Amino acid sequence: CASSFQGLAGDQETQYF.

The CDR3 bases are TGCGCCAGCAGCTTGCTTCCAGGAGAAACCTACGAGCAGTACTTC. Translated, it gives CASSLLPGETYEQYF. The chain couples TRBV5-1 to TRBJ2-7; D remains ambiguous. The V end lost 1 base, the J end lost 2 bases, and 13 bases lay between the germline ends. Germline V gene data show CDR1 as SGHRS and CDR2 as YFSETQ. This CDR3 region has 15 residues.